Below, one T cell receptor beta chain is given with its context. In assigning cohorts, the study relied on participant-reported clinical history. This table comes from immunoSEQ multiplex PCR, and its TCRdb copy is limited to in-frame clones, with some not included. This sample has hundreds of thousands of clones, with 90% found just once. These data are taken from a study of blood T cell repertoires in COVID-19. Background on the study: Specimens from acute and convalescent COVID-19 originated in the United States, Italy and Spain.

Trimming shortened V by 2 bases and J by 7 bases, and 18 bases separated the two germline ends. CDR3 length: 16 amino acids. Looked up from germline, CDR1 is MNHEY and CDR2 is SVGAGI. The rearrangement links TRBV6-5 to TRBJ1-5; D not resolved. This TCR was recovered from a woman younger than 35 with acute COVID-19. The sequencing input was PBMCs or T cells enriched from blood (not recorded which). The CDR3 region is CASSYTPRGGEQPQHF. CDR3 sequence (DNA): TGTGCCAGCAGTTACACCCCACGGGGTGGTGAGCAGCCCCAGCATTTT.